This T cell receptor beta chain stems from a study of cytomegalovirus exposure and HLA in healthy donors. The wider study: Unique TCRs numbering some 80 million, obtained from HLA-typed donors, made up an early data release.

Per the germline V gene, CDR1 is MDHEN and CDR2 is SYDVKM. Trimming removed 6 bases from V and 2 bases from J, with 5 bases in between. This CDR3 spans 12 amino acids. Study conclusions and caveats: Associated with HLA alleles at 0.05 false discovery rate in a later analysis were 16,951 TCR beta sequences. Several of the most significant clusters appeared, in a later analysis, to be linked to common viral pathogens. A missense DCLRE1C variant was associated with V- and J-gene trimming of TCR beta chains in a later analysis, and an independent cohort replicated the association.

It was with 60 Vbeta and 13 Jbeta primers that the PCR ran. Some clones are missing from TCRdb's copy, which holds only in-frame ones; the method was immunoSEQ multiplex PCR. Among 270,000 or so clones listed, over 90% were seen once. As regards this clone: Its antigen is not identified. The sample holds other DNA sequences that translate to the same CDR3.

This receptor was identified in a girl aged 2 to 9 in good health and CMV-seronegative. The sample consisted of PBMCs. The chain employs TRBV28 and TRBJ1-5; D is undetermined. As DNA, the CDR3 is TGTGCCAGCAGCCCGGGCAATCAGCCCCAGCATTTT. The encoded protein is CASSPGNQPQHF.